This T cell receptor beta chain was sequenced during a study of blood T cell repertoires in COVID-19. Whole-study context: Some COVID-19 samples were acute and others convalescent; all came from the United States, Italy and Spain. Sources were T cells, B-cell-depleted T cells, or PBMCs; the material itself was cDNA or gDNA.

The CDR3 length is 14 residues. Germline CDR1 SGDLS, CDR2 YYNGEE. Trimming shortened V by 0 bases and J by 1 base, and 7 bases separated the two germline ends. This clone was counted at least ten times. Study processing details: Counts of nucleated cells, estimated from reference gene primer amplification, were obtained. The data were produced by immunoSEQ multiplex PCR, yet TCRdb's version contains in-frame clones alone and is incomplete. V, J and clone size are those of that table, while D and trimming were read from the DNA. Here the sample spans roughly 260,000 clones, 87% being singletons. The sequence derives from a woman between 50 and 59 years old who had recovered from COVID-19. The sequenced sample consisted of peripheral blood. This chain joins TRBV9 and TRBJ1-1, with D hard to call. The CDR3 region is CASSVAAGNTEAFF. CDR3 nucleotide sequence: TGTGCCAGCAGCGTAGCTGCCGGGAACACTGAAGCTTTCTTT.